This TCR delta chain was found in a study of gamma-delta chains in newborns, infants, children. As for the study in general: Polyclonal expansion of innate γδ T cells after birth follows microbial exposure.

TCRdb re-called clones from the reads via CATT. The table lists about 8,500 delta-chain clones, around 3.4% of them singletons. This clone was seen a few times. CDR3 length equals 19 residues. Unmatched junction bases numbered 9, after V lost 5 bases and J lost 0 bases. CDR1 and CDR2 (germline): GEAIGNYY, EKD. This TCR came from a child who was a newborn, infant or young child, either healthy, febrile or measles-vaccinated (not recorded which). This rearrangement joins TRDV2 to TRDJ3, with TRDD3 identical over 10 bases. Source material: blood. The CDR3 coding sequence is TGTGCCTGTGCTCCAGTACTGGGGGATGGCTCCTGGGACACCCGACAGATGTTTTTC. Translating it yields CACAPVLGDGSWDTRQMFF.